The clone carrying this T cell receptor (beta chain) was found a few times. Its antigen remains unknown. Clones were read by immunoSEQ multiplex PCR, and TCRdb kept only the in-frame ones, dropping some. There are approximately 340,000 clones in the sample; over 60% occur only once, and under 8% lies in the top ten. This CDR3 region has 12 residues. Germline V gene sequence: CDR1 MGHDK, CDR2 SYGVNS. Trimming shortened V by 4 bases and J by 5 bases, and 8 bases separated the two germline ends. This sample was included in a study of cytotoxic CD8 clonotypes in ibrutinib-treated CLL. Overall study results and limits: Timing of sampling differed between sustained-remission and progressing patients.

About 1.9 micrograms of genomic DNA (from cryopreserved PBMCs) were used for TCR beta libraries. The source of this sequence is a human donor with chronic lymphocytic leukemia. The rearrangement joins TRBV25-1 to TRBJ1-2, with D possibly being TRBD1 (6 bases). Material: PBMCs, obtained after 36 months of ibrutinib treatment. In DNA form, the CDR3 reads TGTGCCAGCAGTGCAACAGGGTATGGCTACACCTTC. Translated: CASSATGYGYTF.